This T cell receptor (beta chain) was sequenced for a study of blood T cell repertoires in COVID-19. The wider study: The cDNA or gDNA used as material had been derived from T cells, B-cell-depleted T cells, or PBMCs.

This CDR3 has 13 residues. Germline CDR1 and CDR2: SGHRS and YFSETQ. Deletions cut 3 bases from V and 5 bases from J, with 11 bases between. In the original workflow: Amplification of reference gene primers was used by the study to estimate nucleated cell counts. The table came from immunoSEQ multiplex PCR; TCRdb's copy has only in-frame clones and leaves some out. The V and J calls and clone size were taken over from that table, and D and trimming were inferred from the DNA. Of 140,000 or so clones detected, roughly nine tenths appear once; the ten largest clones hold roughly 1.5%. The sample was peripheral blood. The sequence was obtained from a human donor in a cohort sampled during active COVID-19. The chain has TRBV5-1 and TRBJ2-5, with TRBD2 as a possible D gene (5 bases). CDR3 bases: TGCGCCAGCAGCTGGACGGCGGGTGAGACCCAGTACTTC. It encodes CASSWTAGETQYF.